The 17 T cell receptor beta chains in this list originate from one sample, sequenced in a study of blood T cell repertoires in COVID-19. Libraries were prepared by immunoSEQ multiplex PCR; TCRdb keeps only in-frame clonotypes and omits some of them. Among some 130,000 clones listed, around 87% were seen once. The sample was peripheral blood. The receptors stem from a man aged 50-60 years with active COVID-19.

V usage is TRBV18 and J usage is TRBJ1-1, with D unresolved. The CDR3 length is 17 residues. Germline values: CDR1 KGHSH, CDR2 LQKENI. V was shortened by 0 bases and J by 0 bases, with 14 bases between the two germline ends. CDR3 bases: TGTGCCAGCTCACCACCCGGAGGGCGACGGGTGAACACTGAAGCTTTCTTT. It codes for CASSPPGGRRVNTEAFF. The full variable domain, rest sourced from reference TRBV18 and TRBJ1-1, is NAGVMQNPRHLVRRRGQEARLRCSPMKGHSHVYWYRQLPEEGLKFMVYLQKENIIDESGMPKERFSAEFPKEGPSILRIQQVVRGDSAAYFCASSPPGGRRVNTEAFFGQGTRLTVV.

The chain joins TRBV7-2 to TRBJ1-1, with D perhaps matching TRBD1 (5 bases). The germline V gene encodes CDR1 SGHTA and CDR2 FQGNSA. Trimming stripped 5 bases from V and 1 base from J, with 14 bases between. The CDR3 length is 15 residues. CDR3 loop: CASSKVRRGNTEAFF. The CDR3 DNA reads TGTGCCAGCAGCAAAGTCAGGAGGGGGAACACTGAAGCTTTCTTT.

The V gene is TRBV19, the J gene TRBJ1-1; D is unclear. Germline CDR1 and CDR2: LNHDA and SQIVND (reference sequence). This CDR3 is 15 amino acids long. Trimming shortened V by 3 bases and J by 7 bases, and 18 bases separated the two germline ends. The CDR3 is CASSIGGGRMNEAFF. The CDR3 DNA is TGTGCCAGTAGTATTGGTGGTGGCAGAATGAATGAAGCTTTCTTT.

The rearrangement joins TRBV6-1 to TRBJ2-3; the match to TRBD2 covers 9 bases. The ends lost 0 bases at V and 0 bases at J; junction bases unmatched: 10. Germline loops: CDR1 MNHNS, CDR2 SASEGT. This CDR3 spans 19 amino acids. The CDR3 reads CASSEALPAGGRSTDTQYF. As DNA, the CDR3 is TGTGCCAGCAGTGAAGCGCTTCCAGCGGGGGGCCGGAGCACAGATACGCAGTATTTT.

This chain uses TRBV11-2 with TRBJ1-2, with 7 bases aligning to TRBD1. The germline gives CDR1 SGHAT, CDR2 FQNNGV. V was pared by 5 bases and J by 5 bases, with 11 bases of the junction left unmatched. The CDR3 covers 15 residues. Written as DNA, the CDR3 is TGTGCCAGCAGCCCAAGAGGGGGCGCCCTTTATGGCTACACCTTC. Protein sequence: CASSPRGGALYGYTF.

This chain joins TRBV12-3 or TRBV12-4 and TRBJ1-2; D is unclear. V lost 6 bases and J 8 bases, leaving 16 bases between the germline ends. The CDR3 spans 13 residues. CDR3 nucleotide sequence: TGTGCCAGCAGCCTCGAGAGGGCCTCGGGCTACACCTTC. Translation: CASSLERASGYTF.

The chain recombines TRBV10-1 with TRBJ2-3, with TRBD2 matching 12 bases. Germline V gives CDR1 WNHNN, CDR2 SYGVQD (reference sequence). The V gene end was trimmed by 4 bases and the J gene end by 5 bases; junction bases not matched to a gene: 7. The CDR3 covers 16 residues. As DNA, the CDR3 is TGCGCCAGCAGTGGCCCGGGACTAGCGGGCGGAGATACGCAGTATTTT. Its protein is CASSGPGLAGGDTQYF.

This chain uses TRBV7-2 with TRBJ2-1, with TRBD2 as a possible D gene (7 bases). The CDR3 is 17 residues long. Germline V CDR1 and CDR2: SGHTA, FQGNSA. With 6 bases removed from V and 7 bases from J, the gap between germline ends came to 25 bases. In DNA form, the CDR3 reads TGTGCCAGCAGATCCGTGGCGGGGGCCCTCGTTAGGAATGAGCAGTTCTTC. Protein sequence: CASRSVAGALVRNEQFF.

This clone was detected a few times. The chain is built from TRBV7-2 and TRBJ2-2; 8 nucleotides agree with TRBD2. The CDR3 sequence is 15 residues long. Germline V gene data show CDR1 as SGHTA and CDR2 as FQGNSA. V lost 1 base, J lost 6 bases, and 4 bases stayed unmatched. The CDR3 here is CASSLGASGSGELFF. In nucleotides, the CDR3 is TGTGCCAGCAGCTTAGGGGCTAGCGGGTCCGGGGAGCTGTTTTTT.

The V call is TRBV2, the J call TRBJ2-3, with a tentative D call TRBD1 (6 bases). There are 13 residues in the CDR3. Deletions cut 4 bases from V and 4 bases from J, with 9 bases between. CDR1 and CDR2 (germline): SNHLY, FYNNEI. The CDR3 is CASSGTGPDTQYF. The CDR3 nucleotides are TGTGCCAGCAGTGGTACAGGGCCAGATACGCAGTATTTT.

This sequence joins TRBV27 and TRBJ1-2; 7 bases map to TRBD1. The length of the CDR3 is 15 residues. The germline gives CDR1 MNHEY, CDR2 SMNVEV (reference sequence). V lost 4 bases and J lost 7; bases outside the gene matches: 12. CDR3 region: CASSSYRGQRGGYTF. CDR3 coding DNA: TGTGCCAGCAGTTCATACAGGGGACAACGAGGTGGCTACACCTTC.

This clone was seen a single time. The chain couples TRBV29-1 to TRBJ2-7; TRBD2 matches at 7 bases. V lost 3 bases to trimming and J lost 7 bases; unmatched junction nucleotides: 3. This CDR3 has 11 residues. The germline V gene has CDR1 SQVTM and CDR2 ANQGSEA. DNA of the CDR3: TGCAGCGTTGAGACGGGGGGAGAGCAGTACTTC. Translating gives CSVETGGEQYF.

The chain employs TRBV5-1 and TRBJ2-3; 13 bases map to TRBD2. Germline-derived CDR1 and CDR2 are SGHRS and YFSETQ. Trimming took 3 bases from V and 2 from J; bases not matched to a gene: 3. CDR3 length equals 16 residues. DNA of the CDR3: TGCGCCAGCAGCTCCGGACTAGCGGGGGACACAGATACGCAGTATTTT. Protein sequence: CASSSGLAGDTDTQYF. Complete variable domain (other parts from reference TRBV5-1 and TRBJ2-3): KAGVTQTPRYLIKTRGQQVTLSCSPISGHRSVSWYQQTPGQGLQFLFEYFSETQRNKGNFPGRFSGRQFSNSRSEMNVSTLELGDSALYLCASSSGLAGDTDTQYFGPGTRLTVL.

The chain couples TRBV6-5 to TRBJ2-4, with D possibly being TRBD2 (5 bases). Germline V gives CDR1 MNHEY, CDR2 SVGAGI. CDR3 length: 14 residues. V was cut by 6 bases and J by 1 base, with 10 bases left in between. This CDR3 is CASSLPGAKNIQYF. The DNA of the CDR3 is TGTGCCAGCAGCCTACCGGGGGCCAAAAACATTCAGTACTTC.

The genes are TRBV6-2 or TRBV6-3 and TRBJ1-2, with 7 bases that match TRBD1. Germline assignment: CDR1 MNHEY and CDR2 SVGEGT. Trimming removed 5 bases from V and 1 base from J; junction bases left unmatched: 13. The CDR3 length is 17 residues. In DNA form, the CDR3 reads TGTGCCAGCAGTATAGAAGCCGGGACAGTCTTTAACTATGGCTACACCTTC. This sequence encodes CASSIEAGTVFNYGYTF.

V gene TRBV9 combines with J gene TRBJ2-1, with 8 bases that match TRBD2. CDR1 SGDLS and CDR2 YYNGEE come from the germline V gene. The length of the CDR3 is 17 residues. V gave up 0 bases and J gave up 3 bases; unmatched junction bases: 8. CDR3 region: CASSVGGTAGGYNEQFF. Written as DNA, the CDR3 is TGTGCCAGCAGCGTAGGAGGTACTGCGGGGGGCTACAATGAGCAGTTCTTC.

This clone is a singleton in its sample. The V call is TRBV2, the J call TRBJ1-2; 8 nucleotides agree with TRBD1. CDR1 and CDR2 from the germline V gene are SNHLY and FYNNEI. Losses at the gene ends were 6 bases for V and 3 bases for J; bases not matched to a gene: 9. The CDR3 length is 15 residues. The CDR3 nucleotides are TGTGCCAGCAGCGTACGACAGGGGCAGGACTATGGCTACACCTTC. Residues: CASSVRQGQDYGYTF.